The rows below give T cell receptor beta chains drawn from one sample of a study of cytomegalovirus exposure and HLA in healthy donors. TCRdb's copy holds only in-frame clones and misses some; the assay was immunoSEQ multiplex PCR. Of 150,000 to 200,000 clones in the sample, 65% to 85% were seen once. Sequencing was done on a sample of PBMCs. These receptors all stem from a man aged 45-65 years in good health and CMV-seropositive. Each CDR3 is given with its conserved first and last residue. A D gene is named only where the DNA matches it firmly. Size values are once, few and many counts, or a class for expanded clones, and some rows have none.

abundance	d_gene	v_gene	j_gene	CDR3aa	CDR3nt
.	.	TRBV5-1	TRBJ2-1	CASSLGFAGSYNEQFF	TGCGCCAGCAGCTTGGGTTTTGCGGGATCCTACAATGAGCAGTTCTTC
.	.	TRBV6-5	TRBJ2-5	CASSPPGQETQYF	TGTGCCAGCAGCCCCCCAGGGCAAGAGACCCAGTACTTC
.	.	TRBV20-1	TRBJ1-1	CSANQGLEAFF	TGCAGTGCCAATCAGGGGCTTGAAGCTTTCTTT
.	TRBD2	TRBV28	TRBJ2-2	CAISGGPTGELFF	TGTGCGATTAGCGGGGGCCCGACCGGGGAGCTGTTTTTT
.	.	TRBV2	TRBJ1-2	CASSEAYGYTF	TGTGCCAGCAGTGAGGCCTATGGCTACACCTTC
once	TRBD1	TRBV7-9	TRBJ1-4	CSSSLARQGAANEKLFF	TGTTCCAGCAGCTTAGCGCGGCAGGGGGCCGCTAATGAAAAACTGTTTTTT
.	.	TRBV30	TRBJ1-3	CAWSMGGRAGNTIYF	TGTGCCTGGAGTATGGGAGGCAGGGCGGGAAACACCATATATTTT
.	TRBD1	TRBV9	TRBJ1-3	CASGGQSSGNTIYF	TGTGCCAGCGGGGGACAGTCCTCTGGAAACACCATATATTTT
few	TRBD1	TRBV27	TRBJ1-5	CASSPKGAPTNQPQHF	TGTGCCAGCAGTCCCAAGGGGGCACCCACAAATCAGCCCCAGCATTTT
once	.	TRBV2	TRBJ1-1	CASSESGPRYTEAFF	TGTGCCAGCAGTGAATCAGGGCCCCGGTACACTGAAGCTTTCTTT
.	.	TRBV25-1	TRBJ2-5	CASIWGEGGGTQYF	TGTGCCAGCATTTGGGGGGAGGGGGGTGGGACCCAGTACTTC
few	.	TRBV19	TRBJ2-2	CASSILVQGRRTGELFF	TGTGCCAGTAGTATTCTAGTACAGGGACGGAGGACCGGGGAGCTGTTTTTT
.	TRBD1	TRBV29-1	TRBJ2-5	CSVEDAKQGPQETQYF	TGCAGCGTTGAAGATGCGAAACAGGGGCCCCAAGAGACCCAGTACTTC
.	TRBD1	TRBV5-1	TRBJ1-1	CASSPGQGVDTEAFF	TGCGCCAGCAGCCCGGGACAGGGGGTGGACACTGAAGCTTTCTTT
.	TRBD2	TRBV7-9	TRBJ2-3	CASKGLAGGPGTDTQYF	TGTGCCAGCAAAGGACTAGCGGGAGGGCCGGGCACAGATACGCAGTATTTT
.	TRBD1	TRBV9	TRBJ1-1	CASSPGRTGLTEAFF	TGTGCCAGCAGCCCCGGTAGGACAGGGCTTACTGAAGCTTTCTTT
few	.	TRBV28	TRBJ1-4	CASSLSQSNEKLFF	TGTGCCAGCAGTTTATCCCAGTCTAATGAAAAACTGTTTTTT
.	TRBD2	TRBV27	TRBJ2-2	CASSLRSGATGELFF	TGTGCCAGCAGTTTGAGAAGCGGGGCCACCGGGGAGCTGTTTTTT
once	.	TRBV6-1	TRBJ2-5	CASSESPGGGQQETQYF	TGTGCCAGCAGTGAATCCCCCGGAGGTGGGCAACAAGAGACCCAGTACTTC
.	.	TRBV5-4	TRBJ2-6	CASSLGTVGANVLTF	TGTGCCAGCAGCCTTGGGACTGTTGGGGCCAACGTCCTGACTTTC
.	TRBD1	TRBV4-3	TRBJ1-3	CASSLRGQGNTIYF	TGCGCCAGCAGCCTAAGGGGGCAGGGAAACACCATATATTTT
.	.	TRBV5-1	TRBJ1-2	CASSLKVANGYTF	TGCGCCAGCAGCTTAAAAGTGGCCAATGGCTACACCTTC
.	.	TRBV7-9	TRBJ1-4	CASSPSQGREKLFF	TGTGCCAGCAGCCCCTCGCAGGGAAGGGAAAAACTGTTTTTT
.	.	TRBV21-1	TRBJ1-2	CASSRLRQGGDGYTF	TGTGCCAGCAGCCGCCTGAGACAGGGAGGAGATGGCTACACCTTC
few	.	TRBV25-1	TRBJ2-3	CASSVGPTVKTDTQYF	TGTGCCAGCAGTGTGGGTCCGACAGTTAAAACAGATACGCAGTATTTT
.	.	TRBV4-1	TRBJ1-2	CASSTRGGDGYTF	TGCGCCAGCAGCACCCGTGGGGGGGATGGCTACACCTTC
.	.	TRBV29-1	TRBJ2-3	CSVEGGTTSTDTQYF	TGCAGCGTTGAGGGCGGGACCACCAGCACAGATACGCAGTATTTT
.	TRBD2	TRBV7-3	TRBJ2-1	CASSFGLANEQFF	TGTGCCAGCAGCTTCGGACTAGCCAATGAGCAGTTCTTC
.	.	TRBV5-6	TRBJ2-1	CASSMRGSYNEQFF	TGTGCCAGCAGCATGCGGGGCTCCTACAATGAGCAGTTCTTC
.	TRBD1	TRBV5-5	TRBJ2-1	CASSSSGTGISEQFF	TGTGCCAGCAGCTCTTCCGGGACAGGGATTTCGGAGCAGTTCTTC
.	.	TRBV28	TRBJ2-7	CASSYQLTGLGHYEQYF	TGTGCCAGCAGTTATCAGCTTACAGGCCTGGGACACTACGAGCAGTACTTC
.	.	TRBV18	TRBJ2-1	CASSPQGGSLSYNEQFF	TGTGCCAGCTCACCACAGGGGGGGTCGCTTTCCTACAATGAGCAGTTCTTC
.	.	TRBV27	TRBJ1-5	CASAPGGATNQPQHF	TGTGCCAGCGCCCCGGGAGGGGCGACCAATCAGCCCCAGCATTTT
.	TRBD1	TRBV4-2	TRBJ2-5	CASSQAAGQGQETQYF	TGTGCCAGCAGCCAAGCCGCGGGACAGGGACAAGAGACCCAGTACTTC
.	.	TRBV5-4	TRBJ2-2	CASSLANAGELFF	TGTGCCAGCAGCTTAGCGAACGCCGGGGAGCTGTTTTTT
.	.	TRBV7-9	TRBJ2-2	CASSPIVAGELFF	TGTGCCAGCAGCCCAATAGTGGCCGGGGAGCTGTTTTTT
.	.	TRBV6-5	TRBJ2-2	CASRRSSGELFF	TGTGCCTCCCGGAGGTCCTCCGGGGAGCTGTTTTTT
.	TRBD1	TRBV19	TRBJ2-2	CASTLTGTGYTGELFF	TGTGCCAGTACCCTTACCGGGACAGGGTACACCGGGGAGCTGTTTTTT
.	.	TRBV19	TRBJ1-1	CASSILQGHTEAFF	TGTGCCAGTAGTATTTTGCAGGGGCACACTGAAGCTTTCTTT
.	.	TRBV6-6	TRBJ1-1	CASDPSRDTEAFF	TGTGCCAGCGACCCGTCGAGGGACACTGAAGCTTTCTTT
.	.	TRBV9	TRBJ2-5	CASSVGRGGETQYF	TGTGCCAGCAGCGTAGGTAGGGGGGGGGAGACCCAGTACTTC
.	TRBD1	TRBV5-6	TRBJ1-2	CASSLGGGAPGYTF	TGTGCCAGCAGCTTGGGAGGGGGCGCTCCTGGCTACACCTTC
.	TRBD2	TRBV5-1	TRBJ2-3	CASSLGGLAGGLLDTQYF	TGCGCCAGCAGCTTGGGAGGACTAGCGGGAGGGCTTCTAGATACGCAGTATTTT
.	.	TRBV6-1	TRBJ1-3	CASSEVTGTSGNTIYF	TGTGCCAGCAGTGAAGTGACCGGGACTTCTGGAAACACCATATATTTT
.	.	TRBV6-1	TRBJ2-2	CASSAPRGRGAYTGELFF	TGTGCCAGCAGTGCTCCTCGTGGAAGGGGCGCGTATACCGGGGAGCTGTTTTTT
.	.	TRBV28	TRBJ1-2	CASSPPEGGGSGYTF	TGTGCCAGCAGCCCCCCCGAGGGAGGAGGAAGCGGCTACACCTTC
.	.	TRBV7-6	TRBJ2-1	CASSLSSAPNEQFF	TGTGCCAGCAGCTTAAGCTCAGCGCCTAATGAGCAGTTCTTC
.	.	TRBV14	TRBJ1-1	CASSQGFYVSGTEAFF	TGTGCCAGCAGCCAAGGGTTTTATGTCTCCGGCACTGAAGCTTTCTTT
.	.	TRBV25-1	TRBJ2-2	CASSEYVASVDTGELFF	TGTGCCAGCAGTGAATATGTGGCTAGCGTCGACACCGGGGAGCTGTTTTTT
.	.	TRBV7-9	TRBJ1-1	CASSSQDRTEAFF	TGTGCCAGCAGCAGCCAGGATAGGACTGAAGCTTTCTTT
.	.	TRBV6-5	TRBJ1-5	CASGADNQPQHF	TGTGCCAGTGGTGCAGACAATCAGCCCCAGCATTTT
once	.	TRBV21-1	TRBJ2-3	CASSSHSEDTQYF	TGTGCCAGCAGCTCTCATTCAGAAGATACGCAGTATTTT
.	TRBD2	TRBV30	TRBJ2-7	CAWHPRLAGIYEQYF	TGTGCCTGGCATCCCCGACTAGCGGGCATCTACGAGCAGTACTTC
.	TRBD1	TRBV30	TRBJ1-5	CAWSVLPGQLNQPQHF	TGTGCCTGGAGTGTACTCCCGGGACAGCTGAATCAGCCCCAGCATTTT
once	TRBD1	TRBV28	TRBJ2-7	CATGQGGDPGYEQYF	TGTGCCACTGGACAGGGGGGAGACCCGGGGTACGAGCAGTACTTC